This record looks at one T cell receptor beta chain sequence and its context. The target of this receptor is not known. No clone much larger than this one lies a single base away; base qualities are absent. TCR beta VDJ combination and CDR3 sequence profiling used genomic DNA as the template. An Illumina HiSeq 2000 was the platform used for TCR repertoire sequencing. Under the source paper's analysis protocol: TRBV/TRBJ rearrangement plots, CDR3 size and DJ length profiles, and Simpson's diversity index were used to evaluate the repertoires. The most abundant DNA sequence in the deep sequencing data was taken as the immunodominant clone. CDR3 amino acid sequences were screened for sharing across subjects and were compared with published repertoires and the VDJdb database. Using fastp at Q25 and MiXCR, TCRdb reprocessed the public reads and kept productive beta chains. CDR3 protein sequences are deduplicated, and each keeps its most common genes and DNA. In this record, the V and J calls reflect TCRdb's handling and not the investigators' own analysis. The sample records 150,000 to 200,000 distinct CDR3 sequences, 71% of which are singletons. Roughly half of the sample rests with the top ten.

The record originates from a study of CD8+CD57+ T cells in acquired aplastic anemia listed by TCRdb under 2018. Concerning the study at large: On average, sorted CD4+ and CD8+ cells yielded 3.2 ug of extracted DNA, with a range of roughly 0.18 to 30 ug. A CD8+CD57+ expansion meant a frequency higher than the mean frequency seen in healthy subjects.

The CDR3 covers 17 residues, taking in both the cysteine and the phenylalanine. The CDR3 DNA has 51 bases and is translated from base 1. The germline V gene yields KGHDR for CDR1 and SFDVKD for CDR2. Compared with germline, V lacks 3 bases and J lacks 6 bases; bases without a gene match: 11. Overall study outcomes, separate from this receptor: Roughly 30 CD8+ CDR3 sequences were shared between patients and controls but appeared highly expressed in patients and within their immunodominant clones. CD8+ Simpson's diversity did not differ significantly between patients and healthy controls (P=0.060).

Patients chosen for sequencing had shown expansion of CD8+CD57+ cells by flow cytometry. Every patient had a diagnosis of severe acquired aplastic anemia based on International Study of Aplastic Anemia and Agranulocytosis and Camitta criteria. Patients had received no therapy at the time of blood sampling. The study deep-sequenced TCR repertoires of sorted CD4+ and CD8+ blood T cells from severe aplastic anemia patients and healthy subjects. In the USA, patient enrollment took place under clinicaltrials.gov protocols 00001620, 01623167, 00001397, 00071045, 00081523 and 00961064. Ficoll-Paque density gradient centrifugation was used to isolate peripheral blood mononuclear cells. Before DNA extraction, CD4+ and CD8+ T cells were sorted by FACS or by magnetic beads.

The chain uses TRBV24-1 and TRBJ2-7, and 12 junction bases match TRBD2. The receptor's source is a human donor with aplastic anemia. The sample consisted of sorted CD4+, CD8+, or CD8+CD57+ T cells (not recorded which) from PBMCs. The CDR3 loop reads CATSDPGTSGRLGEQYF. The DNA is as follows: TGTGCCACCAGTGATCCGGGGACTAGCGGGCGATTGGGCGAGCAGTACTTC.